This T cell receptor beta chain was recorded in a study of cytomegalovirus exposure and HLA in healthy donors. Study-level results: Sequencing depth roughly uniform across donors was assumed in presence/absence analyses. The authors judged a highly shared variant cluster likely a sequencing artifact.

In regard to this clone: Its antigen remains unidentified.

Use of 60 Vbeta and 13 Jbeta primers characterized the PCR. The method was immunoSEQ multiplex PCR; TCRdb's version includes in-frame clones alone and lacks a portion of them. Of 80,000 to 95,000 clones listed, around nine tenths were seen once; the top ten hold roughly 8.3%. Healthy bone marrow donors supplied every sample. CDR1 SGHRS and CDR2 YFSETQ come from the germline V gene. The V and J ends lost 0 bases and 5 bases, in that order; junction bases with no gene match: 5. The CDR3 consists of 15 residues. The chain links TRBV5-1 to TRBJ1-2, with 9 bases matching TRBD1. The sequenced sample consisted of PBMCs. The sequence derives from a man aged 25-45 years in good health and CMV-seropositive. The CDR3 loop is CASSLGTQGAYGYTF. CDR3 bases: TGCGCCAGCAGCTTGGGAACACAGGGGGCTTATGGCTACACCTTC.